Listed here are 28 T cell receptor beta chains from one sample, sequenced in a study of blood T cell repertoires in COVID-19. Method: immunoSEQ multiplex PCR; TCRdb's copy keeps in-frame clones and lacks some. The profile shows 9,500 to 11,000 clones, approximately 90% of them singletons. The sample consisted of peripheral blood. These receptors were obtained from a man aged 30-40 years with active or convalescent COVID-19.

This clone was seen a handful of times. J is TRBJ1-5 and V is TRBV19, with D possibly being TRBD1 (6 bases). V lost 7 bases to trimming and J lost 3 bases, with 10 bases between them. Germline V CDR1 and CDR2: LNHDA, SQIVND (reference sequence). The CDR3 contains 13 residues. CDR3 in DNA: TGTGCCAGTAATCAGGGGAACAATCAGCCCCAGCATTTT. Translated: CASNQGNNQPQHF.

The chain recombines TRBV12-3 or TRBV12-4 with TRBJ2-5, with a weak D call TRBD2 (7 bases). The CDR3 spans 13 residues. The V and J ends lost 8 bases and 0 bases respectively, with 10 bases between them. The CDR3 spells CASRGAHQETQYF. CDR3 coding DNA: TGTGCCAGCCGGGGGGCGCACCAAGAGACCCAGTACTTC.

This rearrangement joins TRBV2 to TRBJ1-2; D is perhaps TRBD1 (5 bases). The germline V gene encodes CDR1 SNHLY and CDR2 FYNNEI. The CDR3 loop spans 14 amino acids. V lost 3 bases to trimming and J lost 5 bases, with 13 bases between them. CDR3 sequence: CASSEESQGYGYTF. The DNA of the CDR3 is TGTGCCAGCAGTGAGGAGTCTCAGGGATATGGCTACACCTTC. Supplemented by reference TRBV2 and TRBJ1-2, the full variable domain reads EPEVTQTPSHQVTQMGQEVILRCVPISNHLYFYWYRQILGQKVEFLVSFYNNEISEKSEIFDDQFSVERPDGSNFTLKIRSTKLEDSAMYFCASSEESQGYGYTFGSGTRLTVV.

J is TRBJ2-1 and V is TRBV18, with 8 bases aligning to TRBD2. CDR1 KGHSH and CDR2 LQKENI come from the germline V gene. The junction had 12 bases not matched to a gene; V was cut back by 5 bases and J by 6 bases. The CDR3 has 16 amino acids. The CDR3 DNA sequence: TGTGCCAGCTCATCTAACGGGGGGGCCGCTTTCAATGAGCAGTTCTTC. Protein product: CASSSNGGAAFNEQFF.

V is TRBV18 and J is TRBJ2-6, with D tentatively TRBD2 (6 bases). In germline, CDR1 is KGHSH, CDR2 LQKENI. Trimming removed 2 bases at V and 1 base at J, with 6 bases between. The CDR3 loop spans 15 amino acids. The CDR3 region has the DNA TGTGCCAGCTCACCAGGGAGGTCTGGGGCCAACGTCCTGACTTTC. Protein product: CASSPGRSGANVLTF.

The chain has TRBV25-1 and TRBJ2-6, with D tentatively TRBD1 (6 bases). V was clipped by 2 bases and J by 4 bases, with 6 bases between them. Germline-derived CDR1 and CDR2 are MGHDK and SYGVNS. This CDR3 has 14 residues. The CDR3 DNA follows: TGTGCCAGCAGTGAAGGGACAGGGGCCAACGTCCTGACTTTC. Translating it yields CASSEGTGANVLTF.

This chain joins TRBV24-1 and TRBJ2-1; TRBD2 agrees at 7 bases. CDR1 is KGHDR, CDR2 SFDVKD, per germline. After removal of 2 bases from V and 8 bases from J, the junction contained 5 bases not matched to a gene. The CDR3 is 14 residues long. This chain's CDR3 is CATSDSGGMDEQFF. The CDR3 bases are TGTGCCACCAGTGATTCCGGGGGGATGGATGAGCAGTTCTTC.

V usage is TRBV24-1 and J usage is TRBJ2-3; D may be TRBD1 (6 bases). The germline gives CDR1 KGHDR, CDR2 SFDVKD. The CDR3 totals 14 residues. V was clipped by 11 bases and J by 3 bases, with 17 bases between them. The CDR3 nucleotides read TGTGCCATCGGGATTGGGCAGGGGACAGATACGCAGTATTTT. This sequence encodes CAIGIGQGTDTQYF.

V gene TRBV6-6 combines with J gene TRBJ2-7; TRBD2 might be the D (6 bases). The CDR3 consists of 14 residues. Germline V gives CDR1 MNHNY, CDR2 SVGAGI (reference sequence). V lost 2 bases, J lost 7 bases, and 15 bases lay in between. CDR3 region: CASSYELGGREQYV. The CDR3, as DNA: TGTGCCAGCAGTTACGAATTGGGGGGTAGGGAGCAGTACGTC.

The rearrangement joins TRBV2 to TRBJ1-5, with 7 bases that match TRBD1. The CDR3 covers 14 residues. Trimming took 4 bases from V and 4 from J; bases not matched to a gene: 4. Germline assignment: CDR1 SNHLY and CDR2 FYNNEI. CDR3 amino acids: CASSVGQLNQPQHF. The CDR3 DNA reads as TGTGCCAGCAGTGTGGGACAGCTTAATCAGCCCCAGCATTTT.

This clone was detected only once. V usage is TRBV6-1 and J usage is TRBJ1-2; TRBD1 matches at 9 bases. In germline, CDR1 is MNHNS, CDR2 SASEGT. The junction had 2 bases not matched to a gene; V was cut back by 1 base and J by 2 bases. This CDR3 is 15 amino acids long. The CDR3 here is CASSEVGTGNYGYTF. The CDR3 nucleotides are TGTGCCAGCAGTGAAGTCGGGACAGGGAACTATGGCTACACCTTC.

The genes are TRBV9 and TRBJ1-1, with 7 positions matching TRBD1. The CDR3 is made up of 14 amino acids. V was clipped by 3 bases and J by 11 bases; unmatched bases: 13. Germline values: CDR1 SGDLS, CDR2 YYNGEE. The CDR3 is CASSGTGTERSAFF. CDR3 in DNA: TGTGCCAGCAGCGGAACCGGGACAGAAAGATCGGCTTTCTTT.

The rearrangement joins TRBV24-1 to TRBJ1-5; 8 nucleotides line up with TRBD1. The germline V gene has CDR1 KGHDR and CDR2 SFDVKD. This CDR3 has 15 amino acids. V shed 8 bases and J 7 bases; nucleotides not matched to a gene: 12. The CDR3 is CATNPPGGARQPQHF. For the CDR3, the DNA is TGTGCCACCAACCCCCCAGGGGGCGCAAGACAGCCCCAGCATTTT.

CDR3 in amino acids: CASSIAGEYGYTF. The CDR3, as DNA: TGTGCCAGCAGTATCGCAGGGGAGTATGGCTACACCTTC. V gene TRBV6-5 combines with J gene TRBJ1-2, with TRBD1 as a possible D gene (6 bases). The length of the CDR3 is 13 residues. Germline V gives CDR1 MNHEY, CDR2 SVGAGI. V was trimmed by 5 bases and J by 5 bases, leaving 12 bases between them.

This clone was seen just once. The rearrangement links TRBV2 to TRBJ1-1, with D uncertain. The germline gives CDR1 SNHLY, CDR2 FYNNEI. Trimming removed 8 bases at V and 4 bases at J, with 11 bases between. The CDR3 sequence is 12 residues long. The CDR3 sequence: CASSWRSTEAFF. The CDR3 bases are TGTGCCAGCTCCTGGCGGAGCACTGAAGCTTTCTTT.

As DNA, the CDR3 is TGTGCCAGCTCAGTTGACGCGGACTATGGCTACACCTTC. Translated, it gives CASSVDADYGYTF. The V and J genes are TRBV18 and TRBJ1-2; D gene unclear. This CDR3 comprises 13 residues. V gave up 5 bases and J gave up 3 bases, with 10 bases separating them. CDR1 and CDR2 (germline): KGHSH, LQKENI.

The V gene is TRBV7-3, the J gene TRBJ1-4, with D maybe TRBD1 (6 bases). Per germline, CDR1 SGHTA and CDR2 FQGTGA. Trimming took 0 bases from V and 6 from J, leaving 14 bases between them. This CDR3 region has 16 residues. CDR3 sequence (DNA): TGTGCCAGCAGCTTAACGGGCAGGGGCTCCGATGAAAAACTGTTTTTT. Translated, it gives CASSLTGRGSDEKLFF.

The rearrangement uses TRBV27 and TRBJ2-5, with 7 bases that match TRBD2. The length of the CDR3 is 14 residues. The V segment lost 5 bases and the J segment 9 bases; nucleotides outside the gene matches: 12. From germline, CDR1 is MNHEY and CDR2 SMNVEV (reference sequence). CDR3 in DNA: TGTGCCAGCAGTCCGAGCCGGGGGGTCGGGGCCCAGTACTTC. Translated: CASSPSRGVGAQYF.

Here the CDR3 reads CASQRQALNTEAFF. CDR3 bases: TGTGCCAGCCAAAGACAGGCATTGAACACTGAAGCTTTCTTT. The chain is built from TRBV6-5 and TRBJ1-1, with a weak D call TRBD1 (6 bases). The CDR3 has 14 amino acids. Germline CDR1 is MNHEY and CDR2 is SVGAGI. Trimming pared 8 bases from V and 0 bases from J, leaving 13 bases between.

This clone appeared a few times. V gene TRBV30 combines with J gene TRBJ2-7; D is perhaps TRBD1 (6 bases). Germline V CDR1 and CDR2: GTSNPN, SVGIG (reference sequence). The V gene lost 0 bases and the J gene lost 2 bases, with 14 bases spanning the gap. This CDR3 has 15 amino acids. CDR3 bases: TGTGCCTGGAGTGTTCCCGGGACACCAGCCTACGAGCAGTACGTC. Translation gives CAWSVPGTPAYEQYV.

The chain links TRBV10-2 to TRBJ2-5, with 16 bases aligning to TRBD2. CDR1 is WSHSY and CDR2 is SAAADI in the germline V gene. Trimming took 2 bases from V and 2 from J; bases not matched to a gene: 2. The CDR3 covers 17 residues. The CDR3 loop reads CASSEGTSGGEQETQYF. In DNA form, the CDR3 reads TGCGCCAGCAGTGAGGGGACTAGCGGGGGGGAACAAGAGACCCAGTACTTC.

This chain joins TRBV6-1 and TRBJ2-7; 7 bases are shared with TRBD1. The CDR3 runs 14 residues. J lost 1 base, V lost 3 bases, and 3 bases had no gene match. Per germline, CDR1 MNHNS and CDR2 SASEGT. CDR3 sequence (DNA): TGTGCCAGCAGTGATACAGGGGTATCCTACGAGCAGTACGTC. This codes for CASSDTGVSYEQYV.

V usage is TRBV5-4 and J usage is TRBJ1-6; possibly TRBD1 for D (6 bases). The CDR3 is made up of 15 amino acids. From germline, CDR1 is SGHNT and CDR2 YYREEE (reference sequence). The V end lost 0 bases, the J end lost 7 bases, and 11 bases lay between the germline ends. In nucleotides, the CDR3 is TGTGCCAGCAGCTTGGCGGGGAGGGGGAATTCACCCCTCCACTTT. It codes for CASSLAGRGNSPLHF.

The chain joins TRBV6-4 to TRBJ2-1; 11 nucleotides align to TRBD2. Unmatched junction bases numbered 5, after V lost 4 bases and J lost 6 bases. The germline V gene has CDR1 MRHNA and CDR2 SNTAGT. The CDR3 runs to 15 residues. For the CDR3, the DNA is TGTGCCAGCAGTGTGTCTAGCGGGGGGCCCAATGAGCAGTTCTTC. This sequence encodes CASSVSSGGPNEQFF.

The gene calls are TRBV27 and TRBJ2-4, with 7 bases aligning to TRBD2. V was pared by 6 bases and J by 1 base, with 6 bases of the junction left unmatched. Germline V gene sequence: CDR1 MNHEY, CDR2 SMNVEV (reference sequence). The CDR3 extends over 15 amino acids. For the CDR3, the DNA is TGTGCCAGCAGAGCGGGGCGGGGCGCCAAAAACATTCAGTACTTC. Translating gives CASRAGRGAKNIQYF.

The rearrangement uses TRBV7-9 and TRBJ2-1; maybe TRBD1 (5 bases). Per germline, CDR1 SEHNR and CDR2 FQNEAQ (reference sequence). The CDR3 consists of 14 residues. Between the trimmed V and J ends, which lost 2 bases and 8 bases, there was a span of 13 bases. CDR3 coding DNA: TGTGCCAGCAGCTTACCTCTAGGGGCGGATGAGCAGTTCTTC. Translating gives CASSLPLGADEQFF. The entire variable domain, with the rest obtained from reference TRBV7-9 and TRBJ2-1, is as follows: DTGVSQNPRHKITKRGQNVTFRCDPISEHNRLYWYRQTLGQGPEFLTYFQNEAQLEKSRLLSDRFSAERPKGSFSTLEIQRTEQGDSAMYLCASSLPLGADEQFFGPGTRLTVL.

This chain uses TRBV7-6 with TRBJ2-5; 10 nucleotides line up with TRBD2. The ends lost 5 bases at V and 4 bases at J; junction bases unmatched: 7. The germline gives CDR1 SGHVS, CDR2 FNYEAQ. This CDR3 contains 15 residues. The CDR3 nucleotides are TGTGCCAGCAGCACCAGCGGGGGGGCCTTAGAGACCCAGTACTTC. Its protein is CASSTSGGALETQYF.

This clone was observed a single time. V usage is TRBV7-2 and J usage is TRBJ2-5; 14 bases line up with TRBD2. J lost 7 bases, V lost 0 bases, and 4 bases had no gene match. Germline V gene sequence: CDR1 SGHTA, CDR2 FQGNSA. The CDR3 runs to 16 residues. Here the CDR3 DNA reads TGTGCCAGCAGCTTAGCCTTTGGACTAGCGGGGGGGACCCAGTACTTC. It translates to CASSLAFGLAGGTQYF.